This TCR beta chain comes out of a study of blood T cell repertoires in COVID-19. Study-level information: PBMCs, B-cell-depleted T cells, or T cells were the source of the cDNA or gDNA that made up the material.

This clone came up a few times. Clones were read by immunoSEQ multiplex PCR, and TCRdb kept only the in-frame ones, dropping some. Here the sample spans about 61,000 clones, around 82% being singletons. The germline V gene has CDR1 MDHEN and CDR2 SYDVKM. This CDR3 region has 13 residues. Trimming shortened V by 6 bases and J by 8 bases, and 16 bases separated the two germline ends. This TCR came from a man older than 75 with active or convalescent COVID-19. The sequenced material came from peripheral blood. The V gene is TRBV28, the J gene TRBJ1-2, with D unclear. DNA for the CDR3: TGTGCCAGCAGCCGCTTCGGGGTGCGCGGCTACACCTTC. Encoded protein: CASSRFGVRGYTF.